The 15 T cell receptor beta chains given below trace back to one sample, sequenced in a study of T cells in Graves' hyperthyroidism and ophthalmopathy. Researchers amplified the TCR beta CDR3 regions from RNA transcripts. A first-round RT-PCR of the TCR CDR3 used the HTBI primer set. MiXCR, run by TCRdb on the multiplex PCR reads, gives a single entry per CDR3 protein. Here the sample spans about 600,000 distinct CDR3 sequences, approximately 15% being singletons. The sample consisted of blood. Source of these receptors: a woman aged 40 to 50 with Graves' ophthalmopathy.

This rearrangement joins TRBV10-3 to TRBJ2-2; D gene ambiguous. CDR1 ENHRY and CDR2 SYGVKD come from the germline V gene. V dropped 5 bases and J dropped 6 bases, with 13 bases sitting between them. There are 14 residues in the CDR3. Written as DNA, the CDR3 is TGTGCCATCAGTAAAAAGGACCTCGCCGGGGAGCTGTTTTTT. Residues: CAISKKDLAGELFF.

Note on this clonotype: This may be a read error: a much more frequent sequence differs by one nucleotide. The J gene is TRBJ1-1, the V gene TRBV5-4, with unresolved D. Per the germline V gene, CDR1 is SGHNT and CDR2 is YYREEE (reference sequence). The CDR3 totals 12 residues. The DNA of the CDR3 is TGTGCCGGCAGCTTTATGAACACTGAAGCTTTCTTT. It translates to CAGSFMNTEAFF.

The CDR3 loop reads CASSNSGLIDNEQFF. CDR3 in DNA: TGTGCCAGCAGCAACTCGGGACTTATTGACAATGAGCAGTTCTTC. The chain is built from TRBV12-3 or TRBV12-4 and TRBJ2-1; possible D gene TRBD2, 6 bases. The CDR3 length is 15 residues. Trimming cost V 6 bases and J 5 bases, with 17 bases left between them.

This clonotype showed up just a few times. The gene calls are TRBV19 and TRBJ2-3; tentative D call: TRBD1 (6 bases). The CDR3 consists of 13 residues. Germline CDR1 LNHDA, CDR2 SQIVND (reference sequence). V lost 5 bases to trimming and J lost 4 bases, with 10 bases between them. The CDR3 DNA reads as TGTGCCAGTAGTCGGACAGCCTCAGATACGCAGTATTTT. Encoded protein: CASSRTASDTQYF. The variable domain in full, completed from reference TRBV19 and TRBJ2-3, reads DGGITQSPKYLFRKEGQNVTLSCEQNLNHDAMYWYRQDPGQGLRLIYYSQIVNDFQKGDIAEGYSVSREKKESFPLTVTSAQKNPTAFYLCASSRTASDTQYFGPGTRLTVL.

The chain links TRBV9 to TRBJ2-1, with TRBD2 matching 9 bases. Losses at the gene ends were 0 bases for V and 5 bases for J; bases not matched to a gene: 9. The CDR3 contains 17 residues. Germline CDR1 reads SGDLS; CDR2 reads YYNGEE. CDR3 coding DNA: TGTGCCAGCAGCGTAGAGTCCCTAGCGGGGATCCACAATGAGCAGTTCTTC. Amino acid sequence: CASSVESLAGIHNEQFF.

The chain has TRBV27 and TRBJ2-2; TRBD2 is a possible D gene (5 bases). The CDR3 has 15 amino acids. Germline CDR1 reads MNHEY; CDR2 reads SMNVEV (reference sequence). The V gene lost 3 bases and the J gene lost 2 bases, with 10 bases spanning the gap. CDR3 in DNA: TGTGCCAGCAGTTTCGAGGGCCCCAACACCGGGGAGCTGTTTTTT. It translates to CASSFEGPNTGELFF.

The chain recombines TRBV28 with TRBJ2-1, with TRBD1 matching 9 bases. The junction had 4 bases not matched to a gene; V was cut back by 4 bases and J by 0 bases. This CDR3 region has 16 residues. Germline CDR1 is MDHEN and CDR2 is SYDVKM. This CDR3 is CASSSMTGGSYNEQFF. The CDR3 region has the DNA TGTGCCAGCAGTTCAATGACAGGGGGCTCCTACAATGAGCAGTTCTTC.

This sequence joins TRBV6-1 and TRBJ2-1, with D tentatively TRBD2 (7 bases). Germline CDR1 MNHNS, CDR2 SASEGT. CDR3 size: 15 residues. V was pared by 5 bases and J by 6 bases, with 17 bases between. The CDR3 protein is CASSSPRGRVNEQFF. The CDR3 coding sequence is TGTGCCAGCAGTTCACCAAGGGGGAGGGTCAATGAGCAGTTCTTC.

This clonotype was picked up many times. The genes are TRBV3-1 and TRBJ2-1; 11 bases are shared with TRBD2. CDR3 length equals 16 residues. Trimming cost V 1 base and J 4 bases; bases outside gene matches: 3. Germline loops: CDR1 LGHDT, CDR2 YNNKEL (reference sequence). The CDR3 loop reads CASSQGLAGPYNEQFF. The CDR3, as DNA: TGTGCCAGCAGCCAAGGACTAGCGGGGCCTTACAATGAGCAGTTCTTC.

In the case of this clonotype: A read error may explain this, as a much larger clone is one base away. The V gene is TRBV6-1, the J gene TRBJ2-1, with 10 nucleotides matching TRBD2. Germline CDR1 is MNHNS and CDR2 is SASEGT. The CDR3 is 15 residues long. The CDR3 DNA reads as TGTGCCAGCCACCCCTCTAGCGGGGGATTCAATGAGCAGCTCTTC. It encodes CASHPSSGGFNEQLF.

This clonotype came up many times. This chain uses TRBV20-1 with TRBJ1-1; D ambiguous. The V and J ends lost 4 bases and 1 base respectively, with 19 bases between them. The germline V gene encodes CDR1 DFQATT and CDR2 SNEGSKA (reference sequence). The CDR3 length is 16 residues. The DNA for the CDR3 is TGCAGTGCTAACCCAGTCAACCTAGAAGAGAACACTGAAGCTTTCTTT. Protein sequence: CSANPVNLEENTEAFF.

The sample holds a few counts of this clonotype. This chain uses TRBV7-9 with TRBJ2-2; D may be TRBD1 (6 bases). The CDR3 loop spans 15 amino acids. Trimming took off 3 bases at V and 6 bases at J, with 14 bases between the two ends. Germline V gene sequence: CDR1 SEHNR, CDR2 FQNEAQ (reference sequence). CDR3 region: CASSFTTWGPGELFF. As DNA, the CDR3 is TGTGCCAGCAGCTTCACCACGTGGGGGCCCGGGGAGCTGTTTTTT.

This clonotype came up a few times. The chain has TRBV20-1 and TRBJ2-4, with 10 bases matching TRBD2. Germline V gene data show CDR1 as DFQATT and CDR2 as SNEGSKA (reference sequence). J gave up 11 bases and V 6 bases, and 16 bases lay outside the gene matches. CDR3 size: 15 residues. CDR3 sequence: CSAPSAAGGPFLQYF. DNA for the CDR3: TGCAGTGCGCCCTCGGCAGCGGGAGGGCCTTTCCTTCAGTACTTC.

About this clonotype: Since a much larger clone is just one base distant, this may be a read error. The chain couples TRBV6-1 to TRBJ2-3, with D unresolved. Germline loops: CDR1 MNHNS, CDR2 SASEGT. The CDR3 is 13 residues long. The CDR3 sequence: CVSSEWPTDTQYF. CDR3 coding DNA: TGTGTCAGCAGTGAGTGGCCTACAGATACGCAGTATTTT.

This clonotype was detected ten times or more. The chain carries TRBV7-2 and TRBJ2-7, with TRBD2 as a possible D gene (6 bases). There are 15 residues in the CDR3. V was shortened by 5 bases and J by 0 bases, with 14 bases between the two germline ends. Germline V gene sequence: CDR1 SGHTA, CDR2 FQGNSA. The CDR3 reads CASSVLAASSYEQYF. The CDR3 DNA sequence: TGTGCCAGCAGCGTCTTAGCGGCCAGCTCCTACGAGCAGTACTTC. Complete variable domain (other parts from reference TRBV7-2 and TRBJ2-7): GAGVSQSPSNKVTEKGKDVELRCDPISGHTALYWYRQSLGQGLEFLIYFQGNSAPDKSGLPSDRFSAERTGGSVSTLTIQRTQQEDSAVYLCASSVLAASSYEQYFGPGTRLTVT.